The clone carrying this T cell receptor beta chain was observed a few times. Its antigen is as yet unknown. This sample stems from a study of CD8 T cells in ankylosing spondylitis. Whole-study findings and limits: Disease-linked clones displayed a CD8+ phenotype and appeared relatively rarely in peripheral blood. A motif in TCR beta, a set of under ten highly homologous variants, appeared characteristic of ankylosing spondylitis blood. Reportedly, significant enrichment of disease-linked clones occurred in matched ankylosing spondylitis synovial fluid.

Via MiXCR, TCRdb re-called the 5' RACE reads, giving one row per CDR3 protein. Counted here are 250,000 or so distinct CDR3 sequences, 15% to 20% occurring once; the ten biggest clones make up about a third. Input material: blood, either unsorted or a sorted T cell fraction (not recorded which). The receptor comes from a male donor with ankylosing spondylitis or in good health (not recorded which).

CDR3 DNA sequence: TGTGCCAGCAGTTTAGGAAGCGGGACGGGCTACGAGCAGTACTTC. It encodes CASSLGSGTGYEQYF. The chain recombines TRBV12-3 or TRBV12-4 with TRBJ2-7; 7 bases are shared with TRBD2. With 1 base clipped from V and 3 bases from J, the junction kept 6 bases outside the gene matches. The CDR3 consists of 15 residues.